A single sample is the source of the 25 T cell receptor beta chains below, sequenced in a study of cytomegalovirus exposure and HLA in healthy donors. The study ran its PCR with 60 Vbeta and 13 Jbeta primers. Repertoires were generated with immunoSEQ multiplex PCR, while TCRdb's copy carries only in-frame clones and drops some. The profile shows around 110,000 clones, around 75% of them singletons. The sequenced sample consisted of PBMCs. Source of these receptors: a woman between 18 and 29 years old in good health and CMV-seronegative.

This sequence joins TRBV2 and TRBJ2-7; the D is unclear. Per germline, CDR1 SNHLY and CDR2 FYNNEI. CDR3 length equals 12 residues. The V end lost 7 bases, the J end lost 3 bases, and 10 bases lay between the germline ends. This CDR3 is CASTRSLYEQYF. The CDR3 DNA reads TGTGCCAGCACCAGGTCTCTCTACGAGCAGTACTTC.

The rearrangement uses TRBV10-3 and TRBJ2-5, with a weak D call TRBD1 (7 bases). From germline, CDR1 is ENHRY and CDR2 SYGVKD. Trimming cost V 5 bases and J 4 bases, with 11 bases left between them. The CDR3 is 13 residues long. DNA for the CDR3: TGTGCCATCAGTCCAGGGGGGCGAGAGACCCAGTACTTC. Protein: CAISPGGRETQYF.

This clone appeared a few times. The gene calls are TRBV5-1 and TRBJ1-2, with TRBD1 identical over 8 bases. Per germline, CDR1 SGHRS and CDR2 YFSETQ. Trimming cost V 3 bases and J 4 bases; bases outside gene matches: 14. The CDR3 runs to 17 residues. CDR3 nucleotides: TGCGCCAGCAGCTCCGATACCGGGACAGGCCTTGTCTATGGCTACACCTTC. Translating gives CASSSDTGTGLVYGYTF. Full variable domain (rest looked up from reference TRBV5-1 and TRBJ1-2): KAGVTQTPRYLIKTRGQQVTLSCSPISGHRSVSWYQQTPGQGLQFLFEYFSETQRNKGNFPGRFSGRQFSNSRSEMNVSTLELGDSALYLCASSSDTGTGLVYGYTFGSGTRLTVV.

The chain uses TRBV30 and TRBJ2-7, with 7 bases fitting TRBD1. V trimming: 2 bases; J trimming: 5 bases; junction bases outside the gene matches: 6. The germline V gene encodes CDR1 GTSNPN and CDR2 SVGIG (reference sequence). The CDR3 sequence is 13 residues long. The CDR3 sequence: CAWSPDRAHEQYF. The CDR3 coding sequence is TGTGCCTGGAGTCCTGACAGGGCCCACGAGCAGTACTTC.

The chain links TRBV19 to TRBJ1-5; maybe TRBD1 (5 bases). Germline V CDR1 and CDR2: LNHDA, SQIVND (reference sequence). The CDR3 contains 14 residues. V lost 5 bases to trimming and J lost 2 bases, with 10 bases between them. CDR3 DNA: TGTGCCAGTAGTGTCAGGGTAGGCAATCAGCCCCAGCATTTT. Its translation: CASSVRVGNQPQHF.

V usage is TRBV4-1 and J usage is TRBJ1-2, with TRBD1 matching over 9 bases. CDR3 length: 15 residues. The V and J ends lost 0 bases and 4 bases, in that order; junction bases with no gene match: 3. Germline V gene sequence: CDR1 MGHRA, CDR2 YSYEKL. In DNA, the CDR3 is TGCGCCAGCAGCCAAGAGGGGACAGGGATCTATGGCTACACCTTC. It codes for CASSQEGTGIYGYTF.

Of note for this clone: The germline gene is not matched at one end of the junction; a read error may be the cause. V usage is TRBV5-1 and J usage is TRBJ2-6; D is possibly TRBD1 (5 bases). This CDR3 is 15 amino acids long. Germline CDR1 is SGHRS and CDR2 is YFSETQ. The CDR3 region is CASSPLISGANVLTF. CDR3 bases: TGCGCCAGCAGCCCCCTGATATCTGGGGCCAACGTCTTGACTTTC.

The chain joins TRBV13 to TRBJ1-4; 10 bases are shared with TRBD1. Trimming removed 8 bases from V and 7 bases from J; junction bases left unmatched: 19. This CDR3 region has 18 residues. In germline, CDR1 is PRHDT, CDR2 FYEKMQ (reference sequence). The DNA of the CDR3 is TGTGCCAGCGAAGTTTGGGACAGGGGTGAATTTCGGGCTGAAAAACTGTTTTTT. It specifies CASEVWDRGEFRAEKLFF.

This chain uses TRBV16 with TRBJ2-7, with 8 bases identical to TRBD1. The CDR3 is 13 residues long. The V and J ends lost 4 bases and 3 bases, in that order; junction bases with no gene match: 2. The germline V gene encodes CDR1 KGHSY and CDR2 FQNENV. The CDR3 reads CASSPGGNYEQYF. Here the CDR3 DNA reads TGTGCCAGCAGCCCAGGGGGCAACTACGAGCAGTACTTC.

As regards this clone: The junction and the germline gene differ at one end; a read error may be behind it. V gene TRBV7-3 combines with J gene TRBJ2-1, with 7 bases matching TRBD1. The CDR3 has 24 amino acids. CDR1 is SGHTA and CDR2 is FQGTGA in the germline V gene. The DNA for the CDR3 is TGTGCCAGCAGGTTAAGGTTAGGAATCCAAGACAGGGTCTGGGGTCGGGACACGTACAATGAGCAGTTCTTC. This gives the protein CASRLRLGIQDRVWGRDTYNEQFF.

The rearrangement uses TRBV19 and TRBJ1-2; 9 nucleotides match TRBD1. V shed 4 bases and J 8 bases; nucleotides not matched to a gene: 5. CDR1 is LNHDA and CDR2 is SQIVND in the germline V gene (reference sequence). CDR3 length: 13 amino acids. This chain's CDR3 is CASSTGQGRGYTF. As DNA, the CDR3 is TGTGCCAGTAGTACCGGACAGGGGCGCGGCTACACCTTC.

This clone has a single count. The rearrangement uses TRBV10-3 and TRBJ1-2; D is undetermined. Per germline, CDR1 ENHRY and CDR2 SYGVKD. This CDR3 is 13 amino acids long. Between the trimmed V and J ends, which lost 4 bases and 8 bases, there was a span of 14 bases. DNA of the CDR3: TGTGCCATCAGTGCCCCCGAGGCGGGGGGCTACACCTTC. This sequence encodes CAISAPEAGGYTF.

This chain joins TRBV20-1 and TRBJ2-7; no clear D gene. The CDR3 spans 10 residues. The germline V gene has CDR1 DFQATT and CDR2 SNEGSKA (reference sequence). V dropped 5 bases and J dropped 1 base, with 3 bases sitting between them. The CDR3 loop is CSAQSYEQYF. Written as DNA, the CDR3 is TGCAGTGCTCAATCCTACGAGCAGTACTTC.

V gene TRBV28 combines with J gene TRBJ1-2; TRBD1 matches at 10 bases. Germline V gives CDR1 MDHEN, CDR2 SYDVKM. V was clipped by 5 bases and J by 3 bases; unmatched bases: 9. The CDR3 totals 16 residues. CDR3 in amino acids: CASSQPGQGLDYGYTF. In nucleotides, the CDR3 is TGTGCCAGCAGTCAACCGGGACAGGGGCTCGACTATGGCTACACCTTC.

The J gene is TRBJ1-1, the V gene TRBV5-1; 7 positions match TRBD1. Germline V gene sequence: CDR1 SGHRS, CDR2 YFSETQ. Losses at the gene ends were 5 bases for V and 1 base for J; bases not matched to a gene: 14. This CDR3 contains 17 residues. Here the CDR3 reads CASRGKTLGQWNTEAFF. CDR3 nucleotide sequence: TGCGCCAGCAGGGGCAAGACATTGGGACAGTGGAACACTGAAGCTTTCTTT. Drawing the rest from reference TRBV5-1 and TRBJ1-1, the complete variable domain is KAGVTQTPRYLIKTRGQQVTLSCSPISGHRSVSWYQQTPGQGLQFLFEYFSETQRNKGNFPGRFSGRQFSNSRSEMNVSTLELGDSALYLCASRGKTLGQWNTEAFFGQGTRLTVV.

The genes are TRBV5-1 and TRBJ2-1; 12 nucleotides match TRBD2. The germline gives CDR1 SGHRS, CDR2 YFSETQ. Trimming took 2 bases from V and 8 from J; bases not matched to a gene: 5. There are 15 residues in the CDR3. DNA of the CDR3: TGCGCCAGCAGCTTCGGTACTAGCGGGGGGTATGAGCAGTTCTTC. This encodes CASSFGTSGGYEQFF.

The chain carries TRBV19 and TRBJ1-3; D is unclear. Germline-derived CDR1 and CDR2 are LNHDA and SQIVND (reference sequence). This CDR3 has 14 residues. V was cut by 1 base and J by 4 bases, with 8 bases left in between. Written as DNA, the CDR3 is TGTGCCAGTAGTATAGGACAAGGCGGAAACACCATATATTTT. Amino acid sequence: CASSIGQGGNTIYF.

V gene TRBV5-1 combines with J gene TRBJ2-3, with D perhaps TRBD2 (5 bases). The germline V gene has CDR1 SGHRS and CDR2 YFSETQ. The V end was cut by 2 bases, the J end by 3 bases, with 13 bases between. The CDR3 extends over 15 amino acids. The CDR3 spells CASSLDGVATDTQYF. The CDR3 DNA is TGCGCCAGCAGCTTAGACGGGGTAGCGACAGATACGCAGTATTTT.

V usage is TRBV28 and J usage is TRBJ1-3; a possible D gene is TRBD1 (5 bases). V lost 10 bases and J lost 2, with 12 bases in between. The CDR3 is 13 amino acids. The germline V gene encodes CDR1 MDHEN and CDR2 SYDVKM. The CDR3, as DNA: TGTGCCATACGTCAAGGGGCTGGAAACACCATATATTTT. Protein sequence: CAIRQGAGNTIYF.

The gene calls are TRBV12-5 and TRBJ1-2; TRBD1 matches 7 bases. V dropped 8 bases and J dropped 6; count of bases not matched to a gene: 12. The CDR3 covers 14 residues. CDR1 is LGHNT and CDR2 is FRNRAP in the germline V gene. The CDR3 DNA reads TGTGCTAGTTCGAAGGCCCCCACAGGGGATGGCTACACCTTC. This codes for CASSKAPTGDGYTF.

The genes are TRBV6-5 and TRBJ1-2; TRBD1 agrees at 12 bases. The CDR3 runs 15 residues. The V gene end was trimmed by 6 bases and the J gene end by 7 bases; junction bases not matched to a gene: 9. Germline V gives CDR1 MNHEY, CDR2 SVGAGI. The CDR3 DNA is TGTGCCAGCAGATCCCCCGGGACAGGGGGCTCTGGCTACACCTTC. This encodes CASRSPGTGGSGYTF.

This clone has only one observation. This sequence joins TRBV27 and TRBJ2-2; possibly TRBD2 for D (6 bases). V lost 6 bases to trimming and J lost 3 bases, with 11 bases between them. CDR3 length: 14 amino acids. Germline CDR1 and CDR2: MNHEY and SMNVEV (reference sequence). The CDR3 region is CASSGGTYTGELFF. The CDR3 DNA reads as TGTGCCAGCAGCGGCGGGACTTACACCGGGGAGCTGTTTTTT.

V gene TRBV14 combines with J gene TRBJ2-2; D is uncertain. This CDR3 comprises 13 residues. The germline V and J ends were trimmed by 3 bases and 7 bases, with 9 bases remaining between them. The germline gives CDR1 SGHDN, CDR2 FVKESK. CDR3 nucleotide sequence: TGTGCCAGCAGCCATTTGCGGAGCGGGGAGCTGTTTTTT. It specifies CASSHLRSGELFF.

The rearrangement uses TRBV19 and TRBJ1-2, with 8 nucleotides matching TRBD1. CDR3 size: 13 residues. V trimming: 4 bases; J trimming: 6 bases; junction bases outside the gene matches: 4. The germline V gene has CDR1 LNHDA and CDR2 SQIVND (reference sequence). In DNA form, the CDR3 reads TGTGCCAGTAGTAGCCCGACAGGGGATGGCTACACCTTC. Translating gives CASSSPTGDGYTF.

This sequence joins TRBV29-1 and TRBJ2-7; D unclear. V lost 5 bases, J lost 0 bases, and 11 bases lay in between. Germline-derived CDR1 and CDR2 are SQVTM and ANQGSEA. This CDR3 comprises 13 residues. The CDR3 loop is CSVFRGSSYEQYF. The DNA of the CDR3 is TGCAGCGTTTTCCGAGGTTCCTCCTACGAGCAGTACTTC.